The 2 T cell receptor beta chains given below trace back to one sample, sequenced in a study of lymphopenia after photon versus proton radiotherapy. Only in-frame clones appear in the TCRdb table, and some are missing; sequencing was by immunoSEQ multiplex PCR. This table holds 60,000 to 75,000 clones, about 85% found once. The sequencing used peripheral blood, collected from a patient treated with proton-based radiotherapy. Receptor source: an elderly man with esophageal cancer.

The V call is TRBV9, the J call TRBJ2-3, with D maybe TRBD1 (5 bases). V was clipped by 0 bases and J by 4 bases, with 9 bases between them. Germline V gene data show CDR1 as SGDLS and CDR2 as YYNGEE. The CDR3 is 14 amino acids. The CDR3 DNA is TGTGCCAGCAGCGTAGCTACCAGGGCAGATACGCAGTATTTT. The encoded protein is CASSVATRADTQYF.

The chain joins TRBV7-9 to TRBJ2-6; D possibly corresponds to TRBD1 (7 bases). Trimming cost V 6 bases and J 2 bases, with 20 bases left between them. From germline, CDR1 is SEHNR and CDR2 FQNEAQ (reference sequence). The CDR3 covers 18 residues. CDR3 in amino acids: CASRGTDSGGTGANVLTF. Written as DNA, the CDR3 is TGTGCCAGCAGGGGTACGGATTCAGGGGGGACTGGGGCCAACGTCCTGACTTTC.